One and the same sample provided the 21 T cell receptor beta chains below, sequenced in a study of control samples from healthy donors and cancer patients. Sequenced by immunoSEQ multiplex PCR; TCRdb stores in-frame clones only, minus some. This sample yields around 230,000 clones, of which 85% to 95% are seen a single time; about 1.6% belongs to the top ten. The sample taken for sequencing was blood. These receptors were obtained from a man in his fifties in good health.

J is TRBJ1-6 and V is TRBV6-5; 7 bases are a match to TRBD1. V trimming: 8 bases; J trimming: 3 bases; junction bases outside the gene matches: 4. CDR3 length: 14 amino acids. The germline V gene has CDR1 MNHEY and CDR2 SVGAGI. CDR3 in amino acids: CASEGGFYNSPLHF. Written as DNA, the CDR3 is TGTGCCAGCGAAGGGGGCTTCTATAATTCACCCCTCCACTTT.

This chain joins TRBV9 and TRBJ2-3; D is ambiguous. The germline V gene has CDR1 SGDLS and CDR2 YYNGEE. The CDR3 is 15 residues long. V shed 0 bases and J shed 3 bases, with 11 bases lying between them. The CDR3 here is CASSVGALGTDTQYF. For the CDR3, the DNA is TGTGCCAGCAGCGTAGGGGCCCTCGGAACAGATACGCAGTATTTT.

This clone was seen just once. This sequence joins TRBV28 and TRBJ1-1; weak D call: TRBD1 (6 bases). The CDR3 is 15 amino acids. Per the germline V gene, CDR1 is MDHEN and CDR2 is SYDVKM. Trimming left V 3 bases short and J 2 bases short, with 13 bases between. The CDR3 sequence is CASSFPQGFNTEAFF. CDR3 DNA sequence: TGTGCCAGCAGTTTCCCACAGGGTTTTAACACTGAAGCTTTCTTT.

The chain recombines TRBV6-6 with TRBJ2-7, with D perhaps TRBD1 (5 bases). This CDR3 is built from 13 residues. V lost 7 bases and J 6 bases, leaving 16 bases between the germline ends. The germline CDR1 and CDR2 sequences are MNHNY and SVGAGI (reference sequence). CDR3 in amino acids: CASTSSPGREQYV. The CDR3 DNA reads TGTGCCAGCACCTCAAGCCCAGGGCGCGAGCAGTACGTC.

The J gene is TRBJ2-2, the V gene TRBV9, with D perhaps TRBD1 (6 bases). The CDR3 runs 15 residues. Germline V gene lookup returns CDR1 SGDLS and CDR2 YYNGEE. The V gene lost 4 bases and the J gene lost 0 bases, with 10 bases spanning the gap. Here the CDR3 reads CASSPDSSNTGELFF. DNA of the CDR3: TGTGCCAGCAGCCCGGACAGCTCGAACACCGGGGAGCTGTTTTTT.

The chain is built from TRBV19 and TRBJ1-5; TRBD1 aligns across 11 bases. This CDR3 region has 16 residues. From germline, CDR1 is LNHDA and CDR2 SQIVND (reference sequence). V was clipped by 3 bases and J by 5 bases; unmatched bases: 6. DNA of the CDR3: TGTGCCAGTAGTATTCTCCAGGGACAGGGGGATCAGCCCCAGCATTTT. Translating it yields CASSILQGQGDQPQHF.

The CDR3 DNA reads TGTGCCAGCAGCGTAACTAGCGGGGGGGCCGGGGATACGCAGTATTTT. It specifies CASSVTSGGAGDTQYF. V gene TRBV9 combines with J gene TRBJ2-3; 13 positions match TRBD2. The CDR3 is 16 residues long. Per the germline V gene, CDR1 is SGDLS and CDR2 is YYNGEE. V lost 1 base and J lost 6; bases outside the gene matches: 5.

V usage is TRBV5-1 and J usage is TRBJ2-3; the match to TRBD2 covers 10 bases. With 0 bases clipped from V and 3 bases from J, the junction kept 10 bases outside the gene matches. From germline, CDR1 is SGHRS and CDR2 YFSETQ. The CDR3 spans 18 residues. Here the CDR3 reads CASSLVGSGGAGTDTQYF. The CDR3 DNA sequence: TGCGCCAGCAGCTTGGTGGGGAGCGGGGGGGCCGGGACAGATACGCAGTATTTT.

The V gene is TRBV5-1, the J gene TRBJ1-6; TRBD1 agrees at 10 bases. V shed 4 bases and J 5 bases; nucleotides not matched to a gene: 3. This CDR3 comprises 15 residues. The germline gives CDR1 SGHRS, CDR2 YFSETQ. The CDR3 is CASSRGQGNNSPLHF. The CDR3 nucleotides read TGCGCCAGCAGCAGGGGACAGGGGAATAATTCACCCCTCCACTTT.

The V call is TRBV25-1, the J call TRBJ1-2; possibly TRBD1 for D (5 bases). With 5 bases removed from V and 8 bases from J, the gap between germline ends came to 15 bases. The CDR3 has 13 amino acids. Germline V gene lookup returns CDR1 MGHDK and CDR2 SYGVNS. CDR3 coding DNA: TGTGCCAGCAGTCCTCTTGGGACCCGGGGCTACACCTTC. Translating gives CASSPLGTRGYTF.

The chain recombines TRBV11-3 with TRBJ2-1; 14 bases fit TRBD2. Germline V gene data show CDR1 as SGHNT and CDR2 as YENEEA. This CDR3 comprises 18 residues. J was trimmed by 6 bases and V by 0 bases; bases with no gene match: 7. The CDR3 is CASSLDLGLAGDRNEQFF. Written as DNA, the CDR3 is TGTGCCAGCAGCTTAGATTTGGGACTAGCGGGGGACCGCAATGAGCAGTTCTTC.

The gene calls are TRBV15 and TRBJ1-5; a weak D match, TRBD1 (5 bases). Germline CDR1 and CDR2: LNHNV and YYDKDF (reference sequence). The CDR3 is 15 residues long. V was clipped by 0 bases and J by 6 bases, with 12 bases between them. The CDR3 protein is CATSRDNKGFQPQHF. The CDR3 DNA is TGTGCCACCAGCAGAGATAACAAGGGGTTTCAGCCCCAGCATTTT.

The chain couples TRBV2 to TRBJ1-6; D is uncertain. Trimming left V 0 bases short and J 7 bases short, with 10 bases between. Germline V CDR1 and CDR2: SNHLY, FYNNEI. This CDR3 is built from 15 residues. The CDR3 here is CASSEAETRNSPLHF. CDR3 in DNA: TGTGCCAGCAGTGAAGCGGAGACACGCAATTCACCCCTCCACTTT. The full variable domain, in which reference TRBV2 and TRBJ1-6 provide the parts outside the CDR3, is EPEVTQTPSHQVTQMGQEVILRCVPISNHLYFYWYRQILGQKVEFLVSFYNNEISEKSEIFDDQFSVERPDGSNFTLKIRSTKLEDSAMYFCASSEAETRNSPLHFGNGTRLTVT.

The chain combines TRBV4-3 with TRBJ2-3; D tentatively fits TRBD1 or TRBD2 (6 bases each). The length of the CDR3 is 14 residues. Deletions cut 6 bases from V and 2 bases from J, with 12 bases between. Germline V gene sequence: CDR1 LGHNA, CDR2 YSLEER. The CDR3: CASSQRGDTDTQYF. DNA of the CDR3: TGCGCCAGCAGTCAGAGGGGGGACACAGATACGCAGTATTTT.

The chain is built from TRBV28 and TRBJ2-1; D is possibly TRBD1 (6 bases). The V end lost 2 bases, the J end lost 10 bases, and 9 bases lay between the germline ends. The CDR3 extends over 12 amino acids. Per the germline V gene, CDR1 is MDHEN and CDR2 is SYDVKM. The CDR3 loop reads CASSLIGGEQFF. The DNA for the CDR3 is TGTGCCAGCAGTTTAATAGGGGGAGAGCAGTTCTTC.

This clone was seen a single time. V and J are TRBV23-1 and TRBJ2-7, with D maybe TRBD1 (6 bases). TRBV23-1 is given ORF status, its function remaining uncertain. The V end lost 0 bases, the J end lost 6 bases, and 21 bases lay between the germline ends. This CDR3 comprises 17 residues. The chain's CDR3 is CASSQSPRRGGRGEQYV. For the CDR3, the DNA is TGCGCCAGCAGTCAATCCCCAAGGAGAGGGGGAAGGGGCGAGCAGTACGTC.

The rearrangement links TRBV2 to TRBJ2-7; 12 nucleotides agree with TRBD2. This CDR3 has 13 amino acids. V shed 6 bases and J 12 bases; nucleotides not matched to a gene: 9. From germline, CDR1 is SNHLY and CDR2 FYNNEI. The CDR3 protein is CASRWTSGDFGYV. CDR3 in DNA: TGTGCCAGCAGATGGACTAGCGGGGACTTTGGGTACGTC.

The chain links TRBV7-2 to TRBJ2-3; D uncertain. Per the germline V gene, CDR1 is SGHTA and CDR2 is FQGNSA. V lost 1 base and J lost 2, with 4 bases in between. The CDR3 totals 13 residues. The CDR3 sequence: CASSLGITDTQYF. In nucleotides, the CDR3 is TGTGCCAGCAGCTTAGGGATCACAGATACGCAGTATTTT. The full variable domain, its missing parts supplied by reference TRBV7-2 and TRBJ2-3, is GAGVSQSPSNKVTEKGKDVELRCDPISGHTALYWYRQSLGQGLEFLIYFQGNSAPDKSGLPSDRFSAERTGGSVSTLTIQRTQQEDSAVYLCASSLGITDTQYFGPGTRLTVL.

The chain links TRBV15 to TRBJ2-1, with TRBD1 matching 9 bases. The CDR3 sequence is 16 residues long. Germline V gene lookup returns CDR1 LNHNV and CDR2 YYDKDF (reference sequence). Unmatched junction bases numbered 7, after V lost 1 base and J lost 6 bases. CDR3: CATSRVRDRAINEQFF. DNA for the CDR3: TGTGCCACCAGCAGAGTCCGGGACAGGGCCATCAATGAGCAGTTCTTC.

The rearrangement uses TRBV6-5 and TRBJ2-7; D is possibly TRBD1 (6 bases). Germline CDR1 is MNHEY and CDR2 is SVGAGI. Trimming left V 5 bases short and J 5 bases short, with 13 bases between. The length of the CDR3 is 13 residues. For the CDR3, the DNA is TGTGCCAGCAGTACCAACAGGGCACACGAGCAGTACTTC. Translating gives CASSTNRAHEQYF.

The J gene is TRBJ1-5, the V gene TRBV7-3; TRBD1 matches 7 bases. Germline values: CDR1 SGHTA, CDR2 FQGTGA. J was trimmed by 2 bases and V by 2 bases; bases with no gene match: 15. This CDR3 has 19 residues. As DNA, the CDR3 is TGTGCCAGCAGCTTAGGGGGCAGGGGGAGCGCACTACGCAATCAGCCCCAGCATTTT. This encodes CASSLGGRGSALRNQPQHF.